A selection of T cell receptor beta chains follows, all from one sample in a study of cytomegalovirus exposure and HLA in healthy donors. Libraries were prepared by immunoSEQ multiplex PCR; TCRdb keeps only in-frame clonotypes and omits some of them. This sample has approximately 180,000 clones, with about three quarters found just once. Sample: PBMCs. Source of these receptors: a woman aged 40 to 50 in good health and CMV-seronegative. Each CDR3 is given without its conserved first and last residue.

>TRBJ1-1|TRBV14|12
ASSQGSVYWQAF
>TRBJ1-2|TRBV7-3|11
ASSFRQGSGYT
>TRBJ1-1|TRBV30|10
ACSTGGREAF
>TRBJ2-1|TRBV9|12
ASTLDRGGNEQF
>TRBJ1-1|TRBV7-8|11
ASSLSLNTEAF
>TRBJ2-2|TRBV19|13
ASTGLAGEIGELF
>TRBJ2-1|TRBV4-3|13
ASSHQTPGGDEQF
>TRBJ1-2|TRBV6-5|10
ASSYQGYGYT
>TRBJ1-2|TRBV6-5|12
ASSDGQGTSGYT
>TRBJ1-2|TRBV27|12
ASSLAGPSYGYT
>TRBJ1-6|TRBV6-6|12
ATSVRSYNSPLH
>TRBJ2-5|TRBV7-9|12
ASSLSGSQETQY
>TRBJ1-4|TRBV7-2|14
ASSLVRTGGNEKLF
>TRBJ2-7|TRBV18|9
ASSPRYEQY
>TRBJ1-2|TRBV20-1|9
SGTGENGYT
>TRBJ1-2|TRBV6-5|11
ASSRQGVYGYT
>TRBJ2-1|TRBV7-9|12
SSSFRRLADEQF
>TRBJ1-2|TRBV29-1|8
STEGNGYT
>TRBJ2-2|TRBV7-2|13
ASSQQGAQAGELF
>TRBJ1-1|TRBV18|13
ASSPLGGTNTEAF
>TRBJ2-1|TRBV15|14
ATSRDLEGIYNEQF
>TRBJ1-5|TRBV27|15
ASSSRTVGGGNQPQH